This T cell receptor beta chain appears in the sequencing data of a study of Ad26.COV2.S vaccination and SARS-CoV-2 variants. Measured with immunoSEQ multiplex PCR; TCRdb has only the in-frame clones, and not every one. The sample has fewer than 50,000 clones, 75% to 85% seen once. Note on this clone: Its antigen is not known.

With 8 bases removed from V and 4 bases from J, the gap between germline ends came to 11 bases. The CDR3 is 12 residues long. General study results and limits: Whether participants received vaccine or placebo, their non-spike TCR breadth was similar. Total T cell responses were possibly underestimated by TCR breadth and depth analyses.

This chain links TRBV12-3 or TRBV12-4 with TRBJ1-2; unclear D gene. The receptor was isolated from a human donor who had recovered from COVID-19. This specimen was peripheral blood, taken after recovery from COVID-19. DNA for the CDR3: TGTGCCAGCTCAGCGGGAGGCTATGGCTACACCTTC. Its protein product is CASSAGGYGYTF.